A single sample gave rise to the 32 T cell receptor beta chains below, sequenced in a study of control samples from healthy donors and cancer patients. Clones were sequenced by immunoSEQ multiplex PCR, and TCRdb holds only the in-frame ones, with some missing. The sample contains almost 90,000 clones, 85% of which appear only once. The sequencing input was blood. These receptors were taken from a woman in her thirties or forties in good health.

The chain carries TRBV12-5 and TRBJ2-3; 12 bases are shared with TRBD1. Looked up from germline, CDR1 is LGHNT and CDR2 is FRNRAP. The CDR3 is made up of 16 amino acids. The V segment lost 3 bases and the J segment 6 bases; nucleotides outside the gene matches: 7. DNA for the CDR3: TGTGCTAGTGGTTTTGGGACAGGGGGCCGGATGGATACGCAGTATTTT. Translating gives CASGFGTGGRMDTQYF.

The V gene is TRBV21-1, the J gene TRBJ1-1. TRBV21-1 is reported as a pseudogene. The CDR3 totals 13 residues. CDR3 amino acids: CASSRAGGTEAFF. In nucleotides, the CDR3 is TGTGCCAGCAGCCGGGCCGGGGGCACTGAAGCTTTCTTT.

V usage is TRBV11-1 and J usage is TRBJ2-4, with D perhaps given as TRBD1 or TRBD2 (5 bases each). The CDR3 is 15 residues long. Trimming pared 3 bases from V and 3 bases from J, leaving 12 bases between. Germline V gene lookup returns CDR1 SGHAT and CDR2 FQDESV (reference sequence). The CDR3 DNA reads as TGTGCCAGCAGCTTCCCACAGGCGGGCAAAAACATTCAGTACTTC. Its translation: CASSFPQAGKNIQYF. Together with reference TRBV11-1 and TRBJ2-4, the CDR3 gives the full variable domain: EAEVAQSPRYKITEKSQAVAFWCDPISGHATLYWYRQILGQGPELLVQFQDESVVDDSQLPKDRFSAERLKGVDSTLKIQPAELGDSAMYLCASSFPQAGKNIQYFGAGTRLSVL.

CDR3 loop: CAIEVARGGEQFF. The DNA for the CDR3 is TGTGCCATCGAGGTGGCGCGGGGGGGAGAGCAGTTCTTC. The rearrangement uses TRBV10-3 and TRBJ2-1, with TRBD2 matching 9 bases. The V segment lost 8 bases and the J segment 10 bases; nucleotides outside the gene matches: 9. The CDR3 has 13 amino acids. Germline V gene lookup returns CDR1 ENHRY and CDR2 SYGVKD.

The chain couples TRBV27 to TRBJ1-6; D perhaps matches TRBD1 (5 bases). Trimming took 2 bases from V and 6 from J, leaving 8 bases between them. There are 14 residues in the CDR3. Germline CDR1 reads MNHEY; CDR2 reads SMNVEV (reference sequence). CDR3: CASSLPGPNSPLHF. The CDR3 nucleotides read TGTGCCAGCAGTTTACCAGGGCCTAATTCACCCCTCCACTTT.

The rearrangement uses TRBV10-1 and TRBJ1-3, with D hard to call. Germline V CDR1 and CDR2: WNHNN, SYGVQD (reference sequence). Trimming left V 2 bases short and J 0 bases short, with 8 bases between. The CDR3 runs 15 residues. The DNA of the CDR3 is TGCGCCAGCAGTGAGGTTACCGGCTCTGGAAACACCATATATTTT. It specifies CASSEVTGSGNTIYF.

The CDR3 sequence: CAWSVLGTGSGNTIYF. The DNA for the CDR3 is TGTGCCTGGAGTGTACTAGGGACAGGGTCTGGAAACACCATATATTTT. V is TRBV30 and J is TRBJ1-3; 9 nucleotides agree with TRBD1. The CDR3 is made up of 16 amino acids. Germline trimming cut 0 bases from V and 1 base from J; bases unmatched to any gene: 4. Germline loops: CDR1 GTSNPN, CDR2 SVGIG (reference sequence).

This clone was observed once. CDR3 sequence: CASRAKRGANTGELFF. DNA for the CDR3: TGTGCCAGCAGAGCTAAGCGGGGGGCGAACACCGGGGAGCTGTTTTTT. This rearrangement joins TRBV3-1 (or the pseudogene TRBV3-2) to TRBJ2-2; 9 nucleotides align to TRBD2. The V gene end was trimmed by 6 bases and the J gene end by 0 bases; junction bases not matched to a gene: 5. Germline CDR1 LGHDT, CDR2 YNNKEL (reference sequence). This CDR3 spans 16 amino acids.

This clone was seen just once. V gene TRBV10-2 combines with J gene TRBJ1-1; 12 bases are a match to TRBD1. The junction had 9 bases not matched to a gene; V was cut back by 9 bases and J by 1 base. Germline CDR1 reads WSHSY; CDR2 reads SAAADI. CDR3 size: 16 residues. CDR3 loop: CASWGRDRGPNTEAFF. CDR3 DNA sequence: TGCGCCAGTTGGGGCCGGGACAGGGGGCCGAACACTGAAGCTTTCTTT.

This clone was observed once. This chain uses TRBV14 with TRBJ2-5; 7 bases map to TRBD2. The CDR3 loop spans 16 amino acids. V was clipped by 4 bases and J by 4 bases; unmatched bases: 12. CDR1 is SGHDN and CDR2 is FVKESK in the germline V gene. CDR3 loop: CASSLSGVRRGETQYF. DNA for the CDR3: TGTGCCAGCAGCCTAAGCGGGGTCCGCCGGGGAGAGACCCAGTACTTC.

The rearrangement uses TRBV6-2 or TRBV6-3 and TRBJ1-5; the D gene is possibly TRBD1 (5 bases). CDR1 MNHEY and CDR2 SVGEGT come from the germline V gene. V was trimmed by 2 bases and J by 1 base, leaving 9 bases between them. This CDR3 region has 15 residues. The CDR3, as DNA: TGTGCCAGCAGTTACGGCAGGGCAAGCAATCAGCCCCAGCATTTT. Its protein is CASSYGRASNQPQHF.

This chain joins TRBV30 and TRBJ1-6; 8 bases are a match to TRBD1. Germline-derived CDR1 and CDR2 are GTSNPN and SVGIG (reference sequence). The CDR3 is 13 residues long. Unmatched junction bases numbered 4, after V lost 3 bases and J lost 9 bases. In DNA, the CDR3 is TGTGCCTGGAGCCTGGACAGGGTTTCACCCCTCCACTTT. Translating gives CAWSLDRVSPLHF.

The V and J genes are TRBV3-1 (or the pseudogene TRBV3-2) and TRBJ1-2; weak D call: TRBD1 (5 bases). This CDR3 region has 15 residues. Between the trimmed V and J ends, which lost 0 bases and 6 bases, there was a span of 14 bases. The germline gives CDR1 LGHDT, CDR2 YNNKEL (reference sequence). The CDR3 spells CASSQDLRGTDGYTF. CDR3 nucleotides: TGTGCCAGCAGCCAAGATCTAAGAGGGACGGATGGCTACACCTTC.

This chain connects TRBV6-6 to TRBJ1-2; D unclear. Trimming left V 5 bases short and J 2 bases short, with 18 bases between. CDR3 length: 16 amino acids. Germline lookup yields CDR1 MNHNY and CDR2 SVGAGI (reference sequence). The CDR3: CASSLSGLTINYGYTF. CDR3 DNA: TGTGCCAGCAGTCTTTCGGGGTTAACTATAAACTATGGCTACACCTTC.

J is TRBJ1-2 and V is TRBV19; tentatively, D is TRBD1 (5 bases). V was clipped by 7 bases and J by 4 bases, with 19 bases between them. CDR1 LNHDA and CDR2 SQIVND come from the germline V gene (reference sequence). CDR3 size: 15 residues. CDR3 loop: CASTVSGDRFYGYTF. The CDR3 DNA is TGTGCCAGTACCGTATCCGGAGACAGATTCTATGGCTACACCTTC. The whole variable domain, filled in from reference TRBV19 and TRBJ1-2, reads DGGITQSPKYLFRKEGQNVTLSCEQNLNHDAMYWYRQDPGQGLRLIYYSQIVNDFQKGDIAEGYSVSREKKESFPLTVTSAQKNPTAFYLCASTVSGDRFYGYTFGSGTRLTVV.

The rearrangement links TRBV5-1 to TRBJ2-7; TRBD2 agrees at 9 bases. J was trimmed by 6 bases and V by 4 bases; bases with no gene match: 14. CDR3 length: 16 amino acids. The germline gives CDR1 SGHRS, CDR2 YFSETQ. This chain's CDR3 is CASSPLRGGGAAEQYF. The CDR3 bases are TGCGCCAGCAGCCCGCTTCGAGGCGGGGGGGCAGCCGAGCAGTACTTC. The whole variable domain, remainder taken from reference TRBV5-1 and TRBJ2-7, is KAGVTQTPRYLIKTRGQQVTLSCSPISGHRSVSWYQQTPGQGLQFLFEYFSETQRNKGNFPGRFSGRQFSNSRSEMNVSTLELGDSALYLCASSPLRGGGAAEQYFGPGTRLTVT.

This chain connects TRBV7-2 to TRBJ2-3; D is unresolved. There are 15 residues in the CDR3. Germline CDR1 SGHTA, CDR2 FQGNSA. V lost 2 bases and J lost 4, with 13 bases in between. CDR3 nucleotide sequence: TGTGCCAGCAGCTTAAGGTTTGTAGGGTCAGATACGCAGTATTTT. Translation: CASSLRFVGSDTQYF.

The chain carries TRBV19 and TRBJ1-4, with 7 nucleotides matching TRBD1. With V trimmed by 4 bases and J by 0 bases, 8 bases remained unmatched. The germline V gene encodes CDR1 LNHDA and CDR2 SQIVND (reference sequence). The CDR3 extends over 17 amino acids. The CDR3 DNA reads TGTGCCAGTAGTAACCAAGGGGGCGCGGCAACTAATGAAAAACTGTTTTTT. Translation: CASSNQGGAATNEKLFF.

This sequence joins TRBV5-1 and TRBJ1-1; D not resolved. The CDR3 is made up of 13 amino acids. The germline V gene encodes CDR1 SGHRS and CDR2 YFSETQ. In nucleotides, the CDR3 is TGCGTCACCCCTTGGGAGAGGGATCAAGAAGCTTTCTTT. This encodes CVTPWERDQEAFF.

This chain links TRBV18 with TRBJ2-3; 11 positions agree with TRBD2. The ends lost 1 base at V and 5 bases at J; junction bases unmatched: 2. CDR3 length: 15 amino acids. The germline V gene has CDR1 KGHSH and CDR2 LQKENI. The CDR3 is CASSPRLAGLDTQYF. DNA of the CDR3: TGTGCCAGCTCACCACGACTAGCGGGGTTAGATACGCAGTATTTT.

This clone was detected a few times. V usage is TRBV5-1 and J usage is TRBJ1-2, with D unresolved. The CDR3 sequence is 12 residues long. V was pared by 2 bases and J by 6 bases, with 8 bases between. Germline values: CDR1 SGHRS, CDR2 YFSETQ. The DNA of the CDR3 is TGCGCCAGCAGCTTAACAAGTGATGGCTACACCTTC. It yields the protein CASSLTSDGYTF.

The V call is TRBV29-1, the J call TRBJ1-3; possibly TRBD1 for D (5 bases). The CDR3 loop spans 13 amino acids. CDR1 is SQVTM, CDR2 ANQGSEA, per germline. Trimming took 7 bases from V and 0 from J, leaving 10 bases between them. The CDR3 region has the DNA TGCAGCGCAAGGGGCGGCTCTGGAAACACCATATATTTT. Amino acids: CSARGGSGNTIYF.

This clone was observed a few times. This chain connects TRBV2 to TRBJ2-7; 7 bases map to TRBD1. Germline V gene sequence: CDR1 SNHLY, CDR2 FYNNEI. The V and J ends lost 4 bases and 9 bases, in that order; junction bases with no gene match: 3. The CDR3 runs to 11 residues. Here the CDR3 reads CASSGTGLQYF. The CDR3 coding sequence is TGTGCCAGCAGTGGGACAGGCCTGCAGTACTTC.

This chain uses TRBV21-1 with TRBJ1-5; the D call of TRBD1 is as the table states it, not checked on the DNA. TRBV21-1 constitutes a pseudogene. This CDR3 is 16 amino acids long. The CDR3 coding sequence is TGTGCCAGCAGCACTCCGGGACAGGGGTTTAATCAGCCCCAGCATTTT. Translation gives CASSTPGQGFNQPQHF.

V usage is TRBV13 and J usage is TRBJ1-5; 8 nucleotides agree with TRBD1. The CDR3 has 15 amino acids. The V segment lost 5 bases and the J segment 3 bases; nucleotides outside the gene matches: 6. Germline CDR1 is PRHDT and CDR2 is FYEKMQ (reference sequence). The CDR3: CASSRGQGANQPQHF. DNA for the CDR3: TGTGCCAGCAGCCGTGGACAGGGTGCCAATCAGCCCCAGCATTTT.

This clone was observed once. The CDR3 protein is CAWSVLGQFYGYTF. The CDR3 bases are TGTGCCTGGAGTGTCCTAGGACAGTTTTATGGCTACACCTTC. This chain joins TRBV30 and TRBJ1-2; D possibly corresponds to TRBD1 (6 bases). The length of the CDR3 is 14 residues. V lost 0 bases and J 5 bases, leaving 13 bases between the germline ends. CDR1 and CDR2 (germline): GTSNPN, SVGIG (reference sequence).

The chain combines TRBV16 with TRBJ1-1, with D hard to call. V was clipped by 4 bases and J by 5 bases, with 11 bases between them. Germline assignment: CDR1 KGHSY and CDR2 FQNENV. The CDR3 sequence is 13 residues long. The CDR3 reads CASSLLIETEAFF. The CDR3, as DNA: TGTGCCAGCAGCCTCCTAATTGAGACTGAAGCTTTCTTT.

As to this clone: The identical CDR3 is also encoded by other nucleotide sequences in the sample. The chain carries TRBV6-6 and TRBJ1-2; 10 bases are shared with TRBD1. With V trimmed by 3 bases and J by 8 bases, 3 bases remained unmatched. The CDR3 spans 13 residues. The germline V gene has CDR1 MNHNY and CDR2 SVGAGI (reference sequence). The CDR3 sequence is CASSYGQGGGYTF. CDR3 DNA sequence: TGTGCCAGCAGTTATGGACAGGGGGGGGGCTACACCTTC.

The gene calls are TRBV18 and TRBJ2-5; 7 bases are a match to TRBD2. There are 15 residues in the CDR3. With V trimmed by 3 bases and J by 0 bases, 4 bases remained unmatched. CDR1 and CDR2 from the germline V gene are KGHSH and LQKENI. CDR3 in DNA: TGTGCCAGCTCACCGAGGGCGGGGGACCAAGAGACCCAGTACTTC. It encodes CASSPRAGDQETQYF.

Only a few counts were recorded for this clone. V and J are TRBV10-2 and TRBJ2-1, with D possibly being TRBD2 (7 bases). The CDR3 has 14 residues. The germline V gene has CDR1 WSHSY and CDR2 SAAADI. The V end lost 5 bases, the J end lost 0 bases, and 8 bases lay between the germline ends. The CDR3 sequence: CASSRGGSYNEQFF. CDR3 DNA: TGCGCCAGCAGTAGGGGGGGCTCCTACAATGAGCAGTTCTTC.

Regarding this clone: Distinct nucleotide sequences in the sample also encode this CDR3. This chain uses TRBV10-3 with TRBJ2-2; 9 bases match TRBD2. J gave up 4 bases and V 0 bases, and 3 bases lay outside the gene matches. Germline loops: CDR1 ENHRY, CDR2 SYGVKD. The CDR3 is 16 amino acids. In nucleotides, the CDR3 is TGTGCCATCAGTGAGTCTAGCGGGGGCTCCACCGGGGAGCTGTTTTTT. This codes for CAISESSGGSTGELFF.

The rearrangement links TRBV11-3 to TRBJ2-4; TRBD2 aligns across 10 bases. Germline assignment: CDR1 SGHNT and CDR2 YENEEA. This CDR3 has 17 amino acids. The junction had 5 bases not matched to a gene; V was cut back by 1 base and J by 2 bases. This CDR3 reads CASSLVGSGGSKNIQYF. The CDR3 coding sequence is TGTGCCAGCAGCTTAGTGGGTAGCGGGGGGTCCAAAAACATTCAGTACTTC.